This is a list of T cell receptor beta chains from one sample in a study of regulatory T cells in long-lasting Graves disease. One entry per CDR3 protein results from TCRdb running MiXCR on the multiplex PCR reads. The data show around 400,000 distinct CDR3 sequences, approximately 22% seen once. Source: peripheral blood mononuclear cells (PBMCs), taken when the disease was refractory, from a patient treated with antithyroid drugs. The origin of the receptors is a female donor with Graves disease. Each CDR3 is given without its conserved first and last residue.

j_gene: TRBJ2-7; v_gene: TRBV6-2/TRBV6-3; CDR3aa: ASSYFQGLSYEQY
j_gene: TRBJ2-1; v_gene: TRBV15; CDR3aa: ATSGISKQTASGRGYNSNEQF
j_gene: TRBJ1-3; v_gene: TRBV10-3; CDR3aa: ANDRSSGNTIY
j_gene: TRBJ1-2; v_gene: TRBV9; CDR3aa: ASSPGDLGYT
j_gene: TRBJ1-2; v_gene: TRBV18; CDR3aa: ASSLRQGGKDGYT
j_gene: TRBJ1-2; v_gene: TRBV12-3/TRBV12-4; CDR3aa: ASSETGTGSNGYT
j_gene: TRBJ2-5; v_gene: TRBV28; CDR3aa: ASSMSSGDLQETQY
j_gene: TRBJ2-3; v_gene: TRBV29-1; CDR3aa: SVGALRTDTQY
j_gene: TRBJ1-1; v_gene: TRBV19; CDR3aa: ASSIEGNTEAF
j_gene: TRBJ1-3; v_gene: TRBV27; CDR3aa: ASSSTRDSGNTIY
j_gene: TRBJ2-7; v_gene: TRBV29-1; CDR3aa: SVDGGDSPYEQY
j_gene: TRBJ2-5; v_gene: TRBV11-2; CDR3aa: ASSPVGETQY
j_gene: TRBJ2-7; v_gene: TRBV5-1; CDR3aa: ASSLDPGGGDEQY
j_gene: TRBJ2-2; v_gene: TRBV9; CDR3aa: ASSVEGLALNTGELF
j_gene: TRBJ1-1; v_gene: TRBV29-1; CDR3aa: SVEGAPCRTEAF
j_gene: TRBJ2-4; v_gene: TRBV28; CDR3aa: ASTKTGSGNIQY
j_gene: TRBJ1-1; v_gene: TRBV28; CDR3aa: ASSLHPRGPNTEAF
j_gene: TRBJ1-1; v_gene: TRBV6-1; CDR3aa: ASSESGYTEAF
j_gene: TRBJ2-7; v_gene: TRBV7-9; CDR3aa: ASSSTGTGPYEQY
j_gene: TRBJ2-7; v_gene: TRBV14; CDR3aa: ASSQGGQGPPYEQY
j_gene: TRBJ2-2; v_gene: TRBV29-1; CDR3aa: SVLAQTGELF
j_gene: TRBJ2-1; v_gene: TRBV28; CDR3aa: ASSLKPFGYEQF
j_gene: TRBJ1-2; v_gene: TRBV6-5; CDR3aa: ASSYTGEDGYT
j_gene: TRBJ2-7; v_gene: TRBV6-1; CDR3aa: ASSSGGGIRSYEQY
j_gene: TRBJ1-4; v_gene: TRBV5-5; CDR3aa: ASSSSVGDVNEKLF
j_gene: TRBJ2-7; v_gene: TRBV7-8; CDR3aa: ASSSSRDFSREQY
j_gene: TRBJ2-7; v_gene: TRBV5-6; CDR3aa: ASSLGFGGPEQY
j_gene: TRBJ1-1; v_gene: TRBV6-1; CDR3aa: ASTVEGMNTEAF
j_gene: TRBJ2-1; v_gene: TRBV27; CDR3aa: ASSLGQYNEQF
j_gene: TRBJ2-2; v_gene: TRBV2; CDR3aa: ASSVLAANTGELF
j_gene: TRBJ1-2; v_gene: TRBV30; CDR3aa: AWSGWSRSGHGYT
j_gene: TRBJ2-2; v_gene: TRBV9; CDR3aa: ASSVAPNGELF